The count of the clone carrying this T cell receptor beta chain is one. Its antigen is not known. This specimen belongs to a study of Graves' ophthalmopathy and Graves' hyperthyroidism. Study findings and constraints: Among expanded thyroid clonotypes above 0.001 frequency, most also occurred in blood. Between ophthalmopathy and stable hyperthyroidism, a 13-signature model drew a separation with 87.88% sensitivity and about 80% specificity.

Moderate-to-severe activity, CAS ≥3, NOSPECS ≥4 and a duration under 3 months were seen in donors with ophthalmopathy. As the template, RNA transcripts were used to amplify TCR beta CDR3 regions. RT-PCR was first run with HTBI primers, then multiplex PCR in a second round. Via MiXCR, TCRdb re-called the multiplex PCR reads, giving one row per CDR3 protein. The table records 150,000 or so distinct CDR3 sequences, roughly 37% of them present only once. CDR3 size: 14 residues. The ends were cut back, 6 bases at V and 5 bases at J, with 13 bases in the middle. J is TRBJ2-2 and V is TRBV12-3 or TRBV12-4; a weak D match, TRBD2 (5 bases). This sequence was found in a woman aged 40-49 years with Graves' ophthalmopathy. The sample was peripheral blood. CDR3 loop: CASRLGRTTGELFF. The CDR3 coding sequence is TGTGCCAGCAGACTCGGGCGGACTACCGGGGAGCTGTTTTTT.